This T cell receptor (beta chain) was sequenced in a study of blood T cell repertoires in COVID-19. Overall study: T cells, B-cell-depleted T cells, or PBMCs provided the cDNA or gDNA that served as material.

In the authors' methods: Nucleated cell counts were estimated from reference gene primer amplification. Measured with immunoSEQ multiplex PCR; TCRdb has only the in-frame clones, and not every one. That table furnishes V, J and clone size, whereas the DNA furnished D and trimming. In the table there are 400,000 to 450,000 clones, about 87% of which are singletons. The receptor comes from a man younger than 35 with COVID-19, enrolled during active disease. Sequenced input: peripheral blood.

The CDR3 region is CAWGSGQGNQPQHF. CDR3 in DNA: TGTGCCTGGGGTTCGGGACAGGGGAATCAGCCCCAGCATTTT. The gene calls are TRBV30 and TRBJ1-5, with TRBD1 matching 10 bases. In germline, CDR1 is GTSNPN, CDR2 SVGIG (reference sequence). J lost 4 bases, V lost 5 bases, and 5 bases had no gene match. The CDR3 covers 14 residues.